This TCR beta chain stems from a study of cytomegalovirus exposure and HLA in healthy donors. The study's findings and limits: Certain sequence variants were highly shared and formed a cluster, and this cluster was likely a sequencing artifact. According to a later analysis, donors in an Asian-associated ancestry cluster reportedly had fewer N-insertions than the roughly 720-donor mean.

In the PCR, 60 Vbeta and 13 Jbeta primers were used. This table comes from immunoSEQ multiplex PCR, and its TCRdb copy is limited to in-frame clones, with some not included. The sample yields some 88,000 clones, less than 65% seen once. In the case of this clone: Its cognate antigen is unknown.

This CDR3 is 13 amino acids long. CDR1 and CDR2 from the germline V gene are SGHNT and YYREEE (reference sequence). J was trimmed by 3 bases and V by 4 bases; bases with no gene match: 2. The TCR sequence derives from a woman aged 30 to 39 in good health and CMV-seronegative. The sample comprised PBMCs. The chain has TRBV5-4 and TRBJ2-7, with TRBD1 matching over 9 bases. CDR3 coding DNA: TGTGCCAGCAGCGTGGACAGGGGCTACGAGCAGTACTTC. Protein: CASSVDRGYEQYF.